This TCR beta chain was captured in a study of T cell responses to AZD1222 COVID-19 vaccine. Assay: immunoSEQ multiplex PCR; the TCRdb copy retains only in-frame clones and omits some. Of 100,000 to 110,000 clones in the sample, around 87% are singletons; the top ten hold around 4.4%. The length of the CDR3 is 13 residues. Germline-derived CDR1 and CDR2 are SGHTA and FQGNSA. V was trimmed by 3 bases and J by 1 base, leaving 6 bases between them. Sample: peripheral blood, taken on day 0 of MenACWY control vaccination. The sequence was collected from an adult in good health. The chain recombines TRBV7-2 with TRBJ2-5; no clear D. Written as DNA, the CDR3 is TGTGCCAGCAGCTTCGGTTTCCAAGAGACCCAGTACTTC. Amino acids: CASSFGFQETQYF.